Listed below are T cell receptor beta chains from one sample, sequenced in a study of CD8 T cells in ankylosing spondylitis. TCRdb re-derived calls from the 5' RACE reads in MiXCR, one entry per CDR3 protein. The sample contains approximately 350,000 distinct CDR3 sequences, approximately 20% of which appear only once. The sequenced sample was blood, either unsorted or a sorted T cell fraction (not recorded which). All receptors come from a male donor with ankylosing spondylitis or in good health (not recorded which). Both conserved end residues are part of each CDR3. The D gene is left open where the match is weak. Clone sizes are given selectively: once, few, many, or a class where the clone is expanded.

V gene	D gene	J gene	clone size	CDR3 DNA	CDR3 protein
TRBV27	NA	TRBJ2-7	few	TGTGCCAGCAGTTGGGGCAGGACCTACGAGCAGTACTTC	CASSWGRTYEQYF
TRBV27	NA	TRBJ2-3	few	TGTGCCAGCCAAGGGGCTACAGATACGCAGTATTTT	CASQGATDTQYF
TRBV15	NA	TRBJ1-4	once	TGTGCCACCAGCTTCAGACCGGGTGAAAAACTGTTTTTT	CATSFRPGEKLFF
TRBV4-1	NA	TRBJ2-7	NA	TGCGCCAGCAGCCACCAAAGGGCGGGTTCCTACGAGCAGTACTTC	CASSHQRAGSYEQYF
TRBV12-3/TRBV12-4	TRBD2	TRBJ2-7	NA	TGTGCCAGCAGTTTGGGAGGGACGTTTAGTGAGCAGTACTTC	CASSLGGTFSEQYF
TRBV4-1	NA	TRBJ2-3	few	TGCGCCAGCAGCCAAGTACACGGATCGGCAGATACGCAGTATTTT	CASSQVHGSADTQYF
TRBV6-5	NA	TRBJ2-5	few	TGTGCCAGCAGTTCCCGACACCGTCTCGGGGAGACCCAGTACTTC	CASSSRHRLGETQYF
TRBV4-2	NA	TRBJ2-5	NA	TGTGCCAGCAGCCAAGTTTCGACCGGGGACGGCAAGACCCAGTACTTC	CASSQVSTGDGKTQYF
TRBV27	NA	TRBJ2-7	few	TGTGCCAGCTGGGGCGGACCCTACGAGCAGTACTTC	CASWGGPYEQYF
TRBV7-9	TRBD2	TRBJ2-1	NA	TGTGCCAGCAGCTCGAAGTGGGGACTAGTGAGGTTCAATGAGCAGTTCTTC	CASSSKWGLVRFNEQFF
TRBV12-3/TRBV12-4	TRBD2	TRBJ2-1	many	TGTGCCAGCAGCACCTCTAGCGGGGGGGCCTATGAGCAGTTCTTC	CASSTSSGGAYEQFF
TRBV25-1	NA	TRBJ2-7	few	TGTGCCAGCGGTCGGACCGGGACGCCGATCGAGCAGTACTTC	CASGRTGTPIEQYF